The 20 T cell receptor beta chains given below trace back to one sample, sequenced in a study of T-cell reconstitution after alpha-beta-depleted transplantation in children. TCRbeta library construction was performed incorporating unique molecular identifiers. Each CDR3 protein gets one entry after TCRdb re-called the PCR reads with MiXCR. The data contain around 380,000 distinct CDR3 sequences, roughly a tenth of them singletons. The source was PBMCs from the stem cell graft donor, collected from the stem cell graft. These receptors were taken from a human donor who donated a stem cell graft to a child with acute myeloid leukemia.

The rearrangement joins TRBV28 to TRBJ1-2; D unclear. This CDR3 is 14 amino acids long. V lost 2 bases and J lost 3, with 10 bases in between. Germline CDR1 MDHEN, CDR2 SYDVKM. The CDR3 reads CASSLNPRDYGYTF. CDR3 sequence (DNA): TGTGCCAGCAGTTTAAATCCCCGGGACTATGGCTACACCTTC.

A few counts support this clonotype. V and J are TRBV20-1 and TRBJ1-3; 7 nucleotides agree with TRBD1. The germline V gene encodes CDR1 DFQATT and CDR2 SNEGSKA (reference sequence). The CDR3 is made up of 16 amino acids. Trimming removed 0 bases from V and 4 bases from J; junction bases left unmatched: 9. CDR3 residues: CSARDLVTGSGNTIYF. The CDR3 region has the DNA TGCAGTGCTAGAGATTTGGTGACAGGGTCAGGAAACACCATATATTTT.

This clonotype was counted a few times. The chain links TRBV20-1 to TRBJ2-1; D remains ambiguous. Germline lookup yields CDR1 DFQATT and CDR2 SNEGSKA (reference sequence). Trimming removed 5 bases at V and 7 bases at J, with 6 bases between. The CDR3 has 10 amino acids. In nucleotides, the CDR3 is TGCAGTGCTCCCGGGAATGAGCAGTTCTTC. As protein: CSAPGNEQFF.

This clonotype was seen repeatedly, ten times or more. The rearrangement links TRBV10-3 to TRBJ2-2; D is unclear. This CDR3 has 16 residues. CDR1 is ENHRY and CDR2 is SYGVKD in the germline V gene. Trimming shortened V by 0 bases and J by 5 bases, and 13 bases separated the two germline ends. This CDR3 reads CAISESTDAYTGELFF. As DNA, the CDR3 is TGTGCCATCAGTGAGTCGACGGACGCCTATACCGGGGAGCTGTTTTTT.

J is TRBJ1-4 and V is TRBV25-1; maybe TRBD1 (5 bases). The CDR3 consists of 14 residues. Germline assignment: CDR1 MGHDK and CDR2 SYGVNS. The V and J ends lost 6 bases and 8 bases respectively, with 16 bases between them. CDR3 loop: CASRSIGGGEKLFF. CDR3 in DNA: TGTGCCAGCAGATCAATCGGCGGGGGAGAAAAACTGTTTTTT.

The chain links TRBV7-9 to TRBJ2-2; D may be TRBD1 (5 bases). Between the trimmed V and J ends, which lost 5 bases and 13 bases, there was a span of 14 bases. This CDR3 contains 12 residues. CDR1 and CDR2 (germline): SEHNR, FQNEAQ (reference sequence). CDR3 region: CASSPIGAGLFF. Written as DNA, the CDR3 is TGTGCCAGCAGCCCCATAGGGGCTGGGCTGTTTTTT.

The table lists this clonotype with many counts. This chain links TRBV10-3 with TRBJ2-5, with 7 nucleotides matching TRBD2. The V gene's germline CDR1 is ENHRY and CDR2 SYGVKD. The CDR3 is made up of 13 amino acids. After removal of 4 bases from V and 4 bases from J, the junction contained 3 bases not matched to a gene. The DNA for the CDR3 is TGTGCCATCAGTGGACTAGCCCGAGAGACCCAGTACTTC. It is translated as CAISGLARETQYF.

This clonotype was detected many times. V and J are TRBV12-3 or TRBV12-4 and TRBJ2-2; the match to TRBD1 covers 8 bases. The ends lost 0 bases at V and 5 bases at J; junction bases unmatched: 8. There are 17 residues in the CDR3. The CDR3, as DNA: TGTGCCAGCAGTTTAGCCCCATCAGGGGGCCGAACCGGGGAGCTGTTTTTT. As protein: CASSLAPSGGRTGELFF.

The chain has TRBV20-1 and TRBJ2-2; 13 nucleotides agree with TRBD2. The germline CDR1 and CDR2 sequences are DFQATT and SNEGSKA (reference sequence). The junction had 3 bases not matched to a gene; V was cut back by 6 bases and J by 5 bases. This CDR3 spans 14 amino acids. Written as DNA, the CDR3 is TGCAGTGCCAGGACTAGCGGGAGTACCGGGGAGCTGTTTTTT. Protein sequence: CSARTSGSTGELFF.

The chain recombines TRBV5-1 with TRBJ2-3; 10 bases are a match to TRBD2. V shed 3 bases and J 6 bases; nucleotides not matched to a gene: 10. CDR1 is SGHRS, CDR2 YFSETQ, per germline. The length of the CDR3 is 16 residues. The CDR3 here is CASSSWLAGALDTQYF. In DNA, the CDR3 is TGCGCCAGCAGCTCGTGGCTAGCGGGGGCACTGGATACGCAGTATTTT.

This clonotype was counted between two and nine times. V is TRBV9 and J is TRBJ2-2; D possibly corresponds to TRBD2 (5 bases). The germline V gene has CDR1 SGDLS and CDR2 YYNGEE. There are 15 residues in the CDR3. Trimming took off 2 bases at V and 5 bases at J, with 13 bases between the two ends. CDR3: CASSVGLAATGELFF. As DNA, the CDR3 is TGTGCCAGCAGCGTCGGCCTAGCTGCTACCGGGGAGCTGTTTTTT.

This clonotype was found many times. The V call is TRBV7-8, the J call TRBJ2-3; D is undetermined. This CDR3 is 14 amino acids long. The ends were cut back, 1 base at V and 4 bases at J, with 9 bases in the middle. CDR1 and CDR2 (germline): SGHVS, FQNEAQ. CDR3 sequence reads: CASSLGLRSDTQYF. Here the CDR3 DNA reads TGTGCCAGCAGCTTAGGTTTGAGATCAGATACGCAGTATTTT.

This clonotype was observed a few times. The rearrangement joins TRBV7-3 to TRBJ2-5; 10 bases are shared with TRBD2. Germline CDR1 SGHTA, CDR2 FQGTGA. There are 17 residues in the CDR3. V shed 5 bases, J shed 5 bases, and the junction held 14 bases outside the gene matches. CDR3 loop: CASSPSGWASGGETQYF. The CDR3, as DNA: TGTGCCAGCAGCCCGTCGGGGTGGGCTAGCGGGGGTGAGACCCAGTACTTC. The whole variable domain, filled in from reference TRBV7-3 and TRBJ2-5, reads GAGVSQTPSNKVTEKGKYVELRCDPISGHTALYWYRQSLGQGPEFLIYFQGTGAADDSGLPNDRFFAVRPEGSVSTLKIQRTERGDSAVYLCASSPSGWASGGETQYFGPGTRLLVL.

The rearrangement joins TRBV4-1 to TRBJ2-5; TRBD1 might be the D (5 bases). CDR1 MGHRA and CDR2 YSYEKL come from the germline V gene. The CDR3 is 16 amino acids. V was cut by 1 base and J by 5 bases, with 17 bases left in between. Here the CDR3 reads CASSQVPQGTDETQYF. CDR3 sequence (DNA): TGCGCCAGCAGCCAAGTCCCCCAGGGAACGGATGAGACCCAGTACTTC.

The V gene is TRBV2, the J gene TRBJ2-2; 9 nucleotides line up with TRBD2. Per the germline V gene, CDR1 is SNHLY and CDR2 is FYNNEI. V gave up 3 bases and J gave up 4 bases; unmatched junction bases: 3. The CDR3 contains 15 residues. This chain's CDR3 is CASSDMRGGTGELFF. Written as DNA, the CDR3 is TGTGCCAGCAGTGATATGCGGGGGGGCACCGGGGAGCTGTTTTTT.

This clonotype was observed a handful of times. This chain links TRBV10-3 with TRBJ1-2; tentative D call: TRBD1 (5 bases). From germline, CDR1 is ENHRY and CDR2 SYGVKD. Trimming cost V 3 bases and J 8 bases, with 13 bases left between them. The CDR3 covers 13 residues. The CDR3: CAISDVGAWGYTF. Written as DNA, the CDR3 is TGTGCCATCAGTGATGTAGGGGCGTGGGGCTACACCTTC.

This clonotype was seen at least ten times. This rearrangement joins TRBV5-1 to TRBJ2-5; D remains unclear. Germline loops: CDR1 SGHRS, CDR2 YFSETQ. The V gene lost 7 bases and the J gene lost 2 bases, with 12 bases spanning the gap. This CDR3 comprises 13 residues. The CDR3, as DNA: TGCGCCAGCGGGGAAACTTCACAAGAGACCCAGTACTTC. It translates to CASGETSQETQYF.

The chain uses TRBV5-1 and TRBJ1-1; 8 bases map to TRBD1. Germline trimming cut 0 bases from V and 0 bases from J; bases unmatched to any gene: 10. Germline V lookup: CDR1 SGHRS, CDR2 YFSETQ. There are 18 residues in the CDR3. CDR3 in DNA: TGCGCCAGCAGCTTGGATCCAGGGGGCGCGAGGTTGAACACTGAAGCTTTCTTT. Translating gives CASSLDPGGARLNTEAFF.

This clonotype showed up just a few times. V is TRBV5-6 and J is TRBJ2-7; unclear D gene. Germline CDR1 reads SGHDT; CDR2 reads YYEEEE. This CDR3 spans 13 amino acids. V was clipped by 1 base and J by 1 base, with 6 bases between them. The CDR3 coding sequence is TGTGCCAGCAGCTTGCGCGGATCCTACGAGCAGTACGTC. Encoded protein: CASSLRGSYEQYV.

The gene calls are TRBV20-1 and TRBJ2-5, with a tentative D call TRBD1 (7 bases). The V end was cut by 6 bases, the J end by 4 bases, with 12 bases between. The CDR3 extends over 12 amino acids. Per germline, CDR1 DFQATT and CDR2 SNEGSKA (reference sequence). The CDR3 spells CSAAQGGETQYF. Written as DNA, the CDR3 is TGCAGTGCAGCCCAGGGGGGAGAGACCCAGTACTTC.